A selection of T cell receptor beta chains follows, all from one sample in a study of beta chain features in type 1 diabetes. The table came from immunoSEQ multiplex PCR; TCRdb's copy has only in-frame clones and leaves some out. Of 600,000 to 750,000 clones in the sample, around 11% were seen once. Sequenced material: naive CD4+ T cells from blood. These receptor sequences come from a man aged 30 to 45 with type 1 diabetes. The conserved cysteine and the conserved F or W are not part of the CDR3 here. The order of the fields is CDR3 protein, V gene, J gene, D gene, CDR3 length. A D gene is named only where the DNA matches it firmly.

ASSPLAGPGDEQF	TRBV9	TRBJ2-1	TRBD2	13
ASSRWDTGTDEQF	TRBV14	TRBJ2-1	-	13
ASSLEGYEQF	TRBV7-2	TRBJ2-1	-	10
AISGQDNSPLH	TRBV10-3	TRBJ1-6	-	11
ASSFAHQETQY	TRBV27	TRBJ2-5	-	11
ASSSRQGLVEKLF	TRBV7-2	TRBJ1-4	TRBD1	13
ASSRGQLNEKLF	TRBV7-2	TRBJ1-4	-	12
AIKDRGRLNGYT	TRBV10-3	TRBJ1-2	TRBD1	12
ASSRQGSNYGYT	TRBV5-1	TRBJ1-2	TRBD1	12
AISESGLAGTTDTQY	TRBV10-3	TRBJ2-3	TRBD2	15
ASSVGSRTYNEQF	TRBV9	TRBJ2-1	-	13
AWSVRGFTYNEQF	TRBV30	TRBJ2-1	TRBD1	13
ASSQDLSSSYNEQF	TRBV14	TRBJ2-1	-	14
ASSLAWDRQETQY	TRBV5-4	TRBJ2-5	TRBD1	13
ASSQGKTTGNTIY	TRBV18	TRBJ1-3	-	13
SVTGPPDYYEQY	TRBV29-1	TRBJ2-7	-	12
ASSLGPNSNQPQH	TRBV9	TRBJ1-5	-	13
ASSEGAHRAFYGYT	TRBV6-1	TRBJ1-2	-	14
ASSYPGTGDTENTEAF	TRBV7-9	TRBJ1-1	TRBD1	16
ASLGQGTPLVTGELF	TRBV7-9	TRBJ2-2	TRBD1	15
SVGLGDSLNYEQY	TRBV29-1	TRBJ2-7	TRBD1	13
ASSIMGYNEQF	TRBV11-2	TRBJ2-1	-	11
ASSLSSERKQF	TRBV19	TRBJ2-1	-	11
ASSSQDTEAF	TRBV7-9	TRBJ1-1	-	10
ASSFISEQY	TRBV7-9	TRBJ2-7	-	9
ASSSRGGTNEKLF	TRBV9	TRBJ1-4	TRBD1	13
ASSFGYLQY	TRBV5-1	TRBJ2-7	-	9
ASSLGTGGGETQY	TRBV5-1	TRBJ2-5	TRBD1	13
AISESTDDSYGYT	TRBV10-3	TRBJ1-2	-	13
ASSQRTGGEQF	TRBV14	TRBJ2-1	TRBD1	11
ASSRHEGYT	TRBV2	TRBJ1-2	-	9
ASSSRQGASYEQY	TRBV5-1	TRBJ2-7	TRBD1	13
ASSPEGSEQY	TRBV18	TRBJ2-7	-	10
ASSFGSGFNQPQH	TRBV7-2	TRBJ1-5	-	13
SVQGAENDYGYT	TRBV29-1	TRBJ1-2	-	12
ASTQLGPLETQY	TRBV7-2	TRBJ2-5	-	12
ASLAPPNQETQY	TRBV6-6	TRBJ2-5	-	12